These 20 T cell receptor beta chains originate from one sample sequenced in a study of post-analysis software for immune sequencing data. The antigens of these receptors remain unknown. Carried by the TCR beta cDNA libraries were unique molecular identifiers. One entry per CDR3 protein, called by TCRdb with MiXCR from the PCR reads. The table includes 820,000 or so distinct CDR3 sequences, under 70% detected once. Notes on the study in general: Patients showed TRBV5-6, TRBV5-1 and TRBV20-1 among roughly 5 TRBV segments more frequent than in controls.

The sample taken for sequencing was blood. Source of these receptors: a girl under 18 with multiple sclerosis.

This rearrangement joins TRBV12-3 or TRBV12-4 to TRBJ2-7; 8 bases line up with TRBD2. The CDR3 is made up of 13 amino acids. J gave up 3 bases and V 6 bases, and 4 bases lay outside the gene matches. The CDR3 spells CASSPGGVYEQYF. CDR3 DNA sequence: TGTGCCAGCAGCCCCGGGGGGGTCTACGAGCAGTACTTC.

V is TRBV20-1 and J is TRBJ2-7, with 15 positions matching TRBD2. The end of the DNA aligns better with TRBJ2-5, so the J call may be wrong. Germline-derived CDR1 and CDR2 are DFQATT and SNEGSKA (reference sequence). There are 15 residues in the CDR3. CDR3 protein: CSSHGLAGGRETQYF. The CDR3 coding sequence is TGCAGCTCACACGGACTAGCGGGAGGGCGCGAGACCCAGTACTTC.

The chain joins TRBV6-6 to TRBJ2-7; D is perhaps TRBD2 (5 bases). Germline V gives CDR1 MNHNY, CDR2 SVGAGI (reference sequence). V lost 1 base and J 3 bases, leaving 7 bases between the germline ends. The CDR3 is 13 amino acids. DNA of the CDR3: TGTGCCAGCAGTTACTTCGGGAACTACGAGCAGTACTTC. Translated, it gives CASSYFGNYEQYF.

V gene TRBV7-9 combines with J gene TRBJ2-5; 8 bases line up with TRBD2. The last part of the DNA fits TRBJ2-7 better; the J call may be wrong. From germline, CDR1 is SEHNR and CDR2 FQNEAQ (reference sequence). This CDR3 contains 14 residues. The CDR3 region is CASSVPGLGYEQYF. The CDR3 nucleotides are TGTGCCAGCAGCGTTCCGGGACTAGGCTACGAGCAGTACTTC.

This clonotype was seen a few times. V gene TRBV20-1 combines with J gene TRBJ2-5; 8 positions agree with TRBD2. The assigned J gene may be wrong: the sequence end matches TRBJ2-7 better. CDR1 is DFQATT, CDR2 SNEGSKA, per germline (reference sequence). This CDR3 is built from 14 residues. The CDR3 bases are TGCAGTGCTAGAGACGGGACTAGTAACTACGAGCAGTACTTC. Its protein product is CSARDGTSNYEQYF.

The CDR3 spells CASSVAPVEGQGYEQYF. CDR3 DNA: TGTGCCAGCAGCGTAGCTCCCGTCGAGGGGCAGGGCTACGAGCAGTACTTC. V is TRBV9 and J is TRBJ2-4; the D gene could be TRBD1 or TRBD2 (5 bases each). Judging by the DNA end, TRBJ2-7 fits better; the J call may be wrong. This CDR3 has 17 amino acids. Germline CDR1 and CDR2: SGDLS and YYNGEE.

This chain links TRBV7-9 with TRBJ2-1; tentatively, D is TRBD2 (5 bases). The V end was cut by 2 bases, the J end by 5 bases, with 19 bases between. This CDR3 is 17 amino acids long. Germline values: CDR1 SEHNR, CDR2 FQNEAQ (reference sequence). The CDR3: CASSLRPRLAGDNEQFF. CDR3 in DNA: TGTGCCAGCAGCTTACGTCCGCGCCTAGCAGGAGACAATGAGCAGTTCTTC.

The V and J genes are TRBV13 and TRBJ1-2; D not certain. The CDR3 extends over 14 amino acids. Germline CDR1 PRHDT, CDR2 FYEKMQ (reference sequence). V dropped 0 bases and J dropped 4 bases, with 9 bases sitting between them. CDR3 DNA: TGTGCCAGCAGCTTAGGGGAGTCGACCTATGGCTACACCTTC. As protein: CASSLGESTYGYTF.

The table lists this clonotype with a few counts. The junction shows a germline mismatch at one end, possibly a read error. The gene calls are TRBV5-1 and TRBJ2-1; possibly TRBD2 for D (5 bases). CDR1 and CDR2 (germline): SGHRS, YFSETQ. The CDR3 totals 16 residues. The CDR3 coding sequence is TGCGCCAGTAGCTTGGCCGGACTCCACTCCTACAATGAGCAGTTCTTC. As protein: CASSLAGLHSYNEQFF.

V is TRBV9 and J is TRBJ2-7; the D is unclear. Germline CDR1 is SGDLS and CDR2 is YYNGEE. The CDR3 totals 16 residues. Trimming cost V 0 bases and J 3 bases, with 16 bases left between them. CDR3 residues: CASSVGTTVELYEQYF. The CDR3 DNA reads TGTGCCAGCAGCGTAGGTACCACGGTGGAACTCTACGAGCAGTACTTC.

This chain uses TRBV29-1 with TRBJ2-1; D possibly uses TRBD1 or TRBD2 (6 bases each). Per germline, CDR1 SQVTM and CDR2 ANQGSEA. This CDR3 contains 15 residues. The V and J ends lost 3 bases and 0 bases respectively, with 12 bases between them. The CDR3, as DNA: TGCAGCGTTGACCGTGGGGGGCTCTCCTACAATGAGCAGTTCTTC. Residues: CSVDRGGLSYNEQFF.

This chain joins TRBV6-2 or TRBV6-3 and TRBJ2-2; D is perhaps TRBD1 (6 bases). The V gene's germline CDR1 is MNHEY and CDR2 SVGEGT. V gave up 0 bases and J gave up 9 bases, with 14 bases separating them. This CDR3 spans 15 amino acids. The DNA of the CDR3 is TGTGCCAGCAGTTACTCAGAACAGGGCTTCCGGGAGCTGTTTTTT. It specifies CASSYSEQGFRELFF.

V usage is TRBV5-1 and J usage is TRBJ2-7, with 9 nucleotides matching TRBD2. Trimming removed 6 bases from V and 1 base from J; junction bases left unmatched: 8. Germline-derived CDR1 and CDR2 are SGHRS and YFSETQ. This CDR3 is built from 15 residues. The CDR3 reads CASKTRGGDSYEQYF. DNA of the CDR3: TGCGCCAGCAAGACGCGGGGGGGCGATTCCTACGAGCAGTACTTC.

The chain is built from TRBV4-1 and TRBJ2-7; D is ambiguous. Germline V lookup: CDR1 MGHRA, CDR2 YSYEKL. The CDR3 spans 13 residues. V was cut by 4 bases and J by 4 bases, with 11 bases left in between. This CDR3 is CASSPPVGYEQYF. The CDR3 region has the DNA TGCGCCAGCAGCCCCCCTGTCGGGTACGAGCAGTACTTC.

The genes are TRBV20-1 and TRBJ2-7; D perhaps matches TRBD1 (5 bases). V was cut by 5 bases and J by 1 base, with 12 bases left in between. The CDR3 loop spans 13 amino acids. Germline-derived CDR1 and CDR2 are DFQATT and SNEGSKA (reference sequence). CDR3 region: CSASLQGSYEQYF. The CDR3 nucleotides read TGCAGTGCTTCCCTGCAGGGATCCTACGAGCAGTACTTC.

This chain joins TRBV7-3 and TRBJ2-2; 12 positions match TRBD2. The CDR3 consists of 18 residues. The junction had 11 bases not matched to a gene; V was cut back by 7 bases and J by 2 bases. Germline assignment: CDR1 SGHTA and CDR2 FQGTGA. The CDR3 loop reads CASTPSASGRVNTGELFF. The CDR3 DNA reads TGTGCCAGCACCCCGTCGGCTAGCGGGAGGGTCAACACCGGGGAGCTGTTTTTT.

This rearrangement joins TRBV3-1 to TRBJ2-1, with D maybe TRBD1 (6 bases). CDR1 is LGHDT and CDR2 is YNNKEL in the germline V gene (reference sequence). This CDR3 has 14 amino acids. Trimming cost V 0 bases and J 8 bases, with 11 bases left between them. This CDR3 is CASSQEDREDEQFF. The CDR3 DNA is TGTGCCAGCAGCCAAGAGGACAGAGAGGATGAGCAGTTCTTC.

This chain links TRBV29-1 with TRBJ2-1; D tentatively reads TRBD1 or TRBD2 (6 bases each). The CDR3 runs 14 residues. Between the trimmed V and J ends, which lost 4 bases and 6 bases, there was a span of 16 bases. Looked up from germline, CDR1 is SQVTM and CDR2 is ANQGSEA. The CDR3 region is CSVGGAQGINEQFF. CDR3 nucleotides: TGCAGCGTTGGGGGGGCGCAGGGGATCAATGAGCAGTTCTTC.

This clonotype was detected only a few times. V and J are TRBV6-5 and TRBJ2-5, with 14 bases that match TRBD2. CDR3 length: 16 amino acids. Germline V gene lookup returns CDR1 MNHEY and CDR2 SVGAGI. The trim removed 4 bases at V and 4 bases at J, leaving 5 bases unmatched. The CDR3 DNA sequence: TGTGCCAGCAGTTTGACTAGCGGGGGGGCCGGAGAGACCCAGTACTTC. This encodes CASSLTSGGAGETQYF.

The chain recombines TRBV2 with TRBJ2-1, with 12 bases lining up with TRBD2. The junction had 11 bases not matched to a gene; V was cut back by 1 base and J by 7 bases. Germline V lookup: CDR1 SNHLY, CDR2 FYNNEI. There are 18 residues in the CDR3. DNA of the CDR3: TGTGCCAGCAGTGAAGTGATTTCGGCTAGCGGGAGGGCGAATGAGCAGTTCTTC. It specifies CASSEVISASGRANEQFF.